Listed here are 17 T cell receptor beta chains from one sample, sequenced in a study of blood T cell repertoires in COVID-19 (dated by TCRdb to 2019 to 2021). Receptors were amplified or captured by the immunoSEQ multiplex PCR assay. TCRdb took this table from immuneACCESS and kept in-frame rearrangements with V and J called. Such tables lack part of the clones; where checked against another copy, unresolved V genes explain under half of the gap, and the rest is unexplained. Within this sample are 150,000 to 200,000 clones, with roughly 90% of them counted one time only. The ten largest clones represent under 0.85% of the sample. Sequences were obtained from PBMCs or T cells enriched from blood (not recorded which). These receptor sequences come from a woman between 18 and 30 years old who had recovered from COVID-19.

This clone has a handful of counts. The V call is TRBV6-4, the J call TRBJ2-3; 7 bases match TRBD2. With 11 bases clipped from V and 3 bases from J, the junction kept 14 bases outside the gene matches. The CDR3 is 15 amino acids. Per germline, CDR1 MRHNA and CDR2 SNTAGT. The CDR3 spells CASRPGGGETDTQYF. DNA for the CDR3: TGTGCCTCACGGCCGGGAGGCGGAGAAACAGATACGCAGTATTTT.

The chain uses TRBV28 and TRBJ1-1, with D unresolved. This CDR3 spans 15 amino acids. Trimming stripped 3 bases from V and 0 bases from J, with 11 bases between. The V gene's germline CDR1 is MDHEN and CDR2 SYDVKM. CDR3 DNA sequence: TGTGCCAGCAGTTTGCCCTCCAGGATGAACACTGAAGCTTTCTTT. It translates to CASSLPSRMNTEAFF.

The V call is TRBV28, the J call TRBJ2-1, with D perhaps matching TRBD1 (5 bases). The V gene lost 9 bases and the J gene lost 3 bases, with 15 bases spanning the gap. Germline assignment: CDR1 MDHEN and CDR2 SYDVKM. The CDR3 has 14 amino acids. The CDR3 region is CASENRNYYNEQFF. The CDR3 nucleotides are TGTGCCAGTGAAAACAGGAACTACTACAATGAGCAGTTCTTC.

This sequence joins TRBV27 and TRBJ2-2; D is uncertain. Trimming left V 6 bases short and J 4 bases short, with 12 bases between. The CDR3 loop spans 14 amino acids. Germline CDR1 is MNHEY and CDR2 is SMNVEV (reference sequence). CDR3 region: CASRIGLSTGELFF. In DNA form, the CDR3 reads TGTGCCAGCAGGATCGGGTTAAGCACCGGGGAGCTGTTTTTT.

This chain joins TRBV5-1 and TRBJ1-2, with 11 bases matching TRBD1. Germline values: CDR1 SGHRS, CDR2 YFSETQ. With V trimmed by 3 bases and J by 4 bases, 11 bases remained unmatched. The CDR3 loop spans 17 amino acids. The DNA for the CDR3 is TGCGCCAGCAGCTCGTCCCGGGACAGGGGGTTTGGCTATGGCTACACCTTC. Residues: CASSSSRDRGFGYGYTF. Combining the CDR3 with reference TRBV5-1 and TRBJ1-2 gives the whole variable domain KAGVTQTPRYLIKTRGQQVTLSCSPISGHRSVSWYQQTPGQGLQFLFEYFSETQRNKGNFPGRFSGRQFSNSRSEMNVSTLELGDSALYLCASSSSRDRGFGYGYTFGSGTRLTVV.

This chain uses TRBV2 with TRBJ2-3; 11 bases align to TRBD2. CDR1 is SNHLY, CDR2 FYNNEI, per germline. The CDR3 is 15 amino acids. With V trimmed by 8 bases and J by 3 bases, 7 bases remained unmatched. In nucleotides, the CDR3 is TGTGCCAGCGAGAAGCTAGCGGGAGGAACAGATACGCAGTATTTT. The encoded protein is CASEKLAGGTDTQYF. The full variable domain, completed using reference TRBV2 and TRBJ2-3, is EPEVTQTPSHQVTQMGQEVILRCVPISNHLYFYWYRQILGQKVEFLVSFYNNEISEKSEIFDDQFSVERPDGSNFTLKIRSTKLEDSAMYFCASEKLAGGTDTQYFGPGTRLTVL.

The chain links TRBV15 to TRBJ2-7; D is perhaps TRBD2 (6 bases). V lost 4 bases to trimming and J lost 1 base, with 11 bases between them. The length of the CDR3 is 14 residues. Germline V gene data show CDR1 as LNHNV and CDR2 as YYDKDF (reference sequence). In nucleotides, the CDR3 is TGTGCCACCAGCAACTTCGGGGGTTCCTACGAGCAGTACTTC. Amino acids: CATSNFGGSYEQYF.

The V call is TRBV11-2, the J call TRBJ2-3; D is perhaps TRBD2 (7 bases). CDR3 length equals 16 residues. CDR1 is SGHAT and CDR2 is FQNNGV in the germline V gene. Trimming took off 4 bases at V and 6 bases at J, with 20 bases between the two ends. CDR3 in amino acids: CASSSRGLRGDDTQYF. The CDR3 bases are TGTGCCAGCAGCTCCAGGGGCCTCCGGGGGGATGATACGCAGTATTTT.

This clone was counted once. Distinct nucleotide sequences in the sample also encode this CDR3. The CDR3 sequence: CATQGSNQPQHF. For the CDR3, the DNA is TGTGCCACCCAGGGGTCCAATCAGCCCCAGCATTTT. The chain recombines TRBV24-1 with TRBJ1-5, with D perhaps matching TRBD1 (6 bases). This CDR3 region has 12 residues. The germline V gene encodes CDR1 KGHDR and CDR2 SFDVKD. Trimming cost V 9 bases and J 3 bases, with 8 bases left between them.

This chain uses TRBV27 with TRBJ2-7; 7 nucleotides agree with TRBD2. The CDR3 runs to 15 residues. Trimming cost V 2 bases and J 3 bases; bases outside gene matches: 7. In germline, CDR1 is MNHEY, CDR2 SMNVEV (reference sequence). This CDR3 reads CASSLIPSGNYEQYF. In DNA form, the CDR3 reads TGTGCCAGCAGTTTAATTCCTAGCGGTAACTACGAGCAGTACTTC.

The rearrangement joins TRBV27 to TRBJ2-1; possible D gene TRBD2, 9 bases. Deletions cut 1 base from V and 4 bases from J, with 38 bases between. The CDR3 loop spans 24 amino acids. Germline V gene data show CDR1 as MNHEY and CDR2 as SMNVEV (reference sequence). In DNA form, the CDR3 reads TGTGCCAGCAGTTTATATCAGCTAGTCAGGGGGCAGGCTAGCGGGACTAAAACTTACAATGAGCAGTTCTTC. Its protein product is CASSLYQLVRGQASGTKTYNEQFF.

V gene TRBV15 combines with J gene TRBJ2-1, with 7 bases fitting TRBD1. V gave up 8 bases and J gave up 6 bases; unmatched junction bases: 4. Looked up from germline, CDR1 is LNHNV and CDR2 is YYDKDF (reference sequence). This CDR3 is 12 amino acids long. In DNA, the CDR3 is TGTGCCACCGGACAGGTAGGCAATGAGCAGTTCTTC. This sequence encodes CATGQVGNEQFF.

CDR3 region: CASSPSSGRRNEQFF. CDR3 bases: TGTGCCAGCAGTCCATCTAGCGGGAGGAGGAATGAGCAGTTCTTC. The chain is built from TRBV27 and TRBJ2-1, with TRBD2 matching 11 bases. This CDR3 has 15 amino acids. The germline V gene encodes CDR1 MNHEY and CDR2 SMNVEV (reference sequence). Trimming removed 5 bases from V and 7 bases from J; junction bases left unmatched: 7.

The chain recombines TRBV9 with TRBJ2-5, with 9 bases lining up with TRBD2. J gave up 4 bases and V 0 bases, and 4 bases lay outside the gene matches. Germline assignment: CDR1 SGDLS and CDR2 YYNGEE. The CDR3 covers 15 residues. This CDR3 reads CASSVVSGSPETQYF. For the CDR3, the DNA is TGTGCCAGCAGCGTAGTTAGCGGGAGTCCAGAGACCCAGTACTTC.

The chain is built from TRBV5-1 and TRBJ2-1; 8 positions agree with TRBD1. Germline CDR1 and CDR2: SGHRS and YFSETQ. This CDR3 comprises 12 residues. V was clipped by 7 bases and J by 6 bases; unmatched bases: 3. CDR3 in DNA: TGCGCCAGCCAGGGGGCCCGCAATGAGCAGTTCTTC. Translating gives CASQGARNEQFF.

The CDR3 DNA reads TGTGCCAGCAGCTTCGTTCTGGAGCTTATGAACACTGAAGCTTTCTTT. Translated: CASSFVLELMNTEAFF. The J gene is TRBJ1-1, the V gene TRBV5-6; no firm D call. This CDR3 is 16 amino acids long. V was clipped by 2 bases and J by 0 bases, with 14 bases between them. Germline loops: CDR1 SGHDT, CDR2 YYEEEE.

V and J are TRBV28 and TRBJ2-7, with D tentatively TRBD1 (5 bases). Germline CDR1 MDHEN, CDR2 SYDVKM. Trimming pared 1 base from V and 4 bases from J, leaving 17 bases between. This CDR3 region has 16 residues. Written as DNA, the CDR3 is TGTGCCAGCAGTTTATCAGGACAAAGTCTCTCGTACGAGCAGTACTTC. Amino acid sequence: CASSLSGQSLSYEQYF.